This entry lists 30 T cell receptor beta chains sequenced from one sample in a study of T cells in Graves' hyperthyroidism and ophthalmopathy. TCR beta CDR3 sequences were amplified from RNA transcripts. TCR CDR3 regions were first amplified by RT-PCR with HTBI primers. In TCRdb, the multiplex PCR reads were re-called with MiXCR into one record per CDR3 protein. The top ten hold approximately 7.9% of the sample, which has about 290,000 distinct CDR3 sequences, approximately 14% seen once. Sequencing used blood. The receptors stem from a middle-aged woman with Graves' hyperthyroidism.

This clonotype was observed a handful of times. CDR3 in amino acids: CSARKEFEQFF. DNA of the CDR3: TGCAGCGCACGCAAGGAATTTGAGCAGTTCTTC. The V and J genes are TRBV29-1 and TRBJ2-1; D remains ambiguous. In germline, CDR1 is SQVTM, CDR2 ANQGSEA. The CDR3 runs to 11 residues. The ends were cut back, 7 bases at V and 9 bases at J, with 13 bases in the middle.

As to this clonotype: A much larger clone sits a single nucleotide away, making a read error possible. The V and J genes are TRBV12-3 or TRBV12-4 and TRBJ2-1, with unresolved D. V was pared by 7 bases and J by 3 bases, with 13 bases between. This CDR3 region has 14 residues. The CDR3 reads CASNWRRSYNEQFF. The CDR3 DNA follows: TGTGCCAGCAATTGGCGGCGGAGCTACAATGAGCAGTTCTTC.

This clonotype was seen only a few times. This chain links TRBV11-3 with TRBJ2-2; D gene unclear. Trimming stripped 3 bases from V and 2 bases from J, with 7 bases between. Germline lookup yields CDR1 SGHNT and CDR2 YENEEA. The length of the CDR3 is 14 residues. DNA for the CDR3: TGTGCCAGCAGCTTTGGGCTAAACACCGGGGAGCTGTTTTTT. Protein: CASSFGLNTGELFF.

This clonotype has only a few counts. V gene TRBV9 combines with J gene TRBJ1-5, with TRBD1 identical over 8 bases. The trim removed 4 bases at V and 4 bases at J, leaving 7 bases unmatched. The CDR3 consists of 15 residues. Germline CDR1 and CDR2: SGDLS and YYNGEE. DNA of the CDR3: TGTGCCAGCAGCAAAACAGGGGGTGGGAATCAGCCCCAGCATTTT. As protein: CASSKTGGGNQPQHF.

The chain employs TRBV6-4 and TRBJ2-3, with a possible D match to TRBD2 (5 bases). The V gene's germline CDR1 is MRHNA and CDR2 SNTAGT. V was pared by 2 bases and J by 1 base, with 7 bases between. The CDR3 runs to 14 residues. CDR3 coding DNA: TGTGCCAGCAGTGACAGCGGAGGCACAGATACGCAGTATTTT. Its protein is CASSDSGGTDTQYF.

This clonotype was seen ten or more times. The V and J genes are TRBV10-3 and TRBJ1-2; the D gene is possibly TRBD1 (5 bases). Trimming took off 10 bases at V and 3 bases at J, with 27 bases between the two ends. This CDR3 contains 17 residues. CDR1 and CDR2 from the germline V gene are ENHRY and SYGVKD. The CDR3 DNA sequence: TGTGCCACACGTCGGGGGTCGGGGAGACAAATGGACTATGGCTACACCTTC. This encodes CATRRGSGRQMDYGYTF.

In its sample, this clonotype was seen many times. The V gene is TRBV13, the J gene TRBJ1-6; TRBD1 is a possible D gene (6 bases). The V end was cut by 4 bases, the J end by 7 bases, with 17 bases between. From germline, CDR1 is PRHDT and CDR2 FYEKMQ (reference sequence). This CDR3 region has 16 residues. In DNA, the CDR3 is TGTGCCAGCAGCTCCCAGGGGAGTGAAGGCAATTCACCCCTCCACTTT. It yields the protein CASSSQGSEGNSPLHF.

Many counts were recorded for this clonotype. The V call is TRBV29-1, the J call TRBJ1-2, with D possibly being TRBD1 (5 bases). Germline V gene data show CDR1 as SQVTM and CDR2 as ANQGSEA. CDR3 size: 11 residues. The germline V and J ends were trimmed by 5 bases and 3 bases, with 7 bases remaining between them. Written as DNA, the CDR3 is TGCAGCGTTCAGGGCTACTATGGCTACACCTTC. It yields the protein CSVQGYYGYTF.

The CDR3: CASSQGRVGAQYF. In nucleotides, the CDR3 is TGTGCCAGCAGCCAAGGTCGCGTGGGGGCCCAGTACTTC. The chain joins TRBV14 to TRBJ2-5; D may be TRBD1 or TRBD2 (5 bases each). This CDR3 region has 13 residues. V gave up 1 base and J gave up 9 bases, with 12 bases separating them. The germline CDR1 and CDR2 sequences are SGHDN and FVKESK.

The V call is TRBV28, the J call TRBJ2-5, with TRBD1 matching over 10 bases. This CDR3 is 16 amino acids long. Germline CDR1 reads MDHEN; CDR2 reads SYDVKM. Trimming took 6 bases from V and 7 from J; bases not matched to a gene: 14. Written as DNA, the CDR3 is TGTGCCAGCAGCTTAACAGGACAGGGGGATTTTGGGACCCAGTACTTC. Amino acids: CASSLTGQGDFGTQYF.

This clonotype was observed at least ten times. V usage is TRBV20-1 and J usage is TRBJ2-1; 10 bases are shared with TRBD2. Germline trimming cut 6 bases from V and 6 bases from J; bases unmatched to any gene: 2. Germline CDR1 and CDR2: DFQATT and SNEGSKA (reference sequence). The CDR3 consists of 12 residues. The CDR3 is CSARLAGNEQFF. CDR3 coding DNA: TGCAGTGCGCGACTAGCGGGCAATGAGCAGTTCTTC.

The chain joins TRBV7-9 to TRBJ2-1; D is ambiguous. The CDR3 spans 12 residues. Germline CDR1 SEHNR, CDR2 FQNEAQ (reference sequence). Trimming pared 5 bases from V and 12 bases from J, leaving 14 bases between. The CDR3 is CASSPLRSGQFF. CDR3 in DNA: TGTGCCAGCAGCCCCCTCCGGTCCGGGCAGTTCTTC. The full variable domain, completed using reference TRBV7-9 and TRBJ2-1, is DTGVSQNPRHKITKRGQNVTFRCDPISEHNRLYWYRQTLGQGPEFLTYFQNEAQLEKSRLLSDRFSAERPKGSFSTLEIQRTEQGDSAMYLCASSPLRSGQFFGPGTRLTVL.

There are many counts of this clonotype. V and J are TRBV6-1 and TRBJ2-7; 8 bases are shared with TRBD1. CDR3 length: 13 residues. The junction had 0 bases not matched to a gene; V was cut back by 3 bases and J by 2 bases. Germline assignment: CDR1 MNHNS and CDR2 SASEGT. DNA of the CDR3: TGTGCCAGCAGTGAGGGACAGGCCTACGAGCAGTACTTC. The encoded protein is CASSEGQAYEQYF.

This clonotype was observed many times. This rearrangement joins TRBV3-1 to TRBJ2-2, with 11 bases that match TRBD1. The V gene end was trimmed by 4 bases and the J gene end by 5 bases; junction bases not matched to a gene: 3. In germline, CDR1 is LGHDT, CDR2 YNNKEL (reference sequence). The CDR3 sequence is 15 residues long. As DNA, the CDR3 is TGTGCCAGCAGCCCCCGGGACAGGGGGACCGGGGAGCTGTTTTTT. As protein: CASSPRDRGTGELFF.

The table lists this clonotype with a few counts. The chain is built from TRBV15 and TRBJ1-3, with 7 bases fitting TRBD1. Germline V gives CDR1 LNHNV, CDR2 YYDKDF (reference sequence). J was trimmed by 8 bases and V by 2 bases; bases with no gene match: 3. This CDR3 is built from 13 residues. The CDR3 DNA sequence: TGTGCCACCAGCAGAAAGGGGGCAGACACCATATATTTT. Residues: CATSRKGADTIYF.

This clonotype was detected many times. V gene TRBV28 combines with J gene TRBJ1-3; 10 positions match TRBD1. The ends lost 7 bases at V and 4 bases at J; junction bases unmatched: 4. The V gene's germline CDR1 is MDHEN and CDR2 SYDVKM. The CDR3 is 14 residues long. The CDR3 DNA sequence: TGTGCCAGCACAGACAGGGGGCAAGGAAACACCATATATTTT. Protein product: CASTDRGQGNTIYF.

This clonotype appeared many times. The chain joins TRBV3-1 to TRBJ1-1; 9 nucleotides match TRBD1. V was clipped by 3 bases and J by 1 base; unmatched bases: 3. This CDR3 comprises 15 residues. The germline gives CDR1 LGHDT, CDR2 YNNKEL (reference sequence). The CDR3: CASSHWGQGNTEAFF. CDR3 nucleotide sequence: TGTGCCAGCAGCCACTGGGGACAGGGGAACACTGAAGCTTTCTTT.

This clonotype was seen at least ten times. This chain joins TRBV7-6 and TRBJ2-7, with 9 bases aligning to TRBD1. This CDR3 is built from 13 residues. With V trimmed by 3 bases and J by 5 bases, 2 bases remained unmatched. Germline V lookup: CDR1 SGHVS, CDR2 FNYEAQ. This chain's CDR3 is CASSFRQGDEQYF. The CDR3 nucleotides are TGTGCCAGCAGCTTTCGACAGGGGGACGAGCAGTACTTC.

Many counts were recorded for this clonotype. The chain joins TRBV20-1 to TRBJ2-3, with a tentative D call TRBD2 (6 bases). The CDR3 length is 14 residues. In germline, CDR1 is DFQATT, CDR2 SNEGSKA (reference sequence). The V gene lost 6 bases and the J gene lost 1 base, with 14 bases spanning the gap. Here the CDR3 DNA reads TGCAGTGCGATGGTTAGCGGACGCACAGATACGCAGTATTTT. This codes for CSAMVSGRTDTQYF.

This clonotype was observed at least ten times. V and J are TRBV5-5 and TRBJ2-7, with a possible D match to TRBD1 (5 bases). V was pared by 3 bases and J by 3 bases, with 10 bases between. The CDR3 length is 13 residues. Germline V gene sequence: CDR1 SGHKS, CDR2 YYEKEE (reference sequence). The CDR3 nucleotides read TGTGCCAGCAGCTCGGACACATTCTACGAGCAGTACTTC. Residues: CASSSDTFYEQYF.

This rearrangement joins TRBV5-8 to TRBJ1-6, with D maybe TRBD1 (5 bases). Trimming removed 0 bases from V and 7 bases from J, with 8 bases in between. The CDR3 loop spans 14 amino acids. CDR1 SGHTS and CDR2 YDEGEE come from the germline V gene. The CDR3 region is CASSLDRHNSPLHF. The CDR3 DNA reads TGTGCCAGCAGCTTGGACAGGCACAATTCACCCCTCCACTTT. The full variable domain, with the rest looked up from reference TRBV5-8 and TRBJ1-6, is EAGVTQSPTHLIKTRGQQATLRCSPISGHTSVYWYQQALGLGLQFLLWYDEGEERNRGNFPPRFSGRQFPNYSSELNVNALELEDSALYLCASSLDRHNSPLHFGNGTRLTVT.

CDR3 in amino acids: CASSPGTGVGNTIYF. CDR3 nucleotides: TGTGCCAGCAGTCCCGGGACAGGGGTCGGAAACACCATATATTTT. This rearrangement joins TRBV2 to TRBJ1-3; TRBD1 aligns across 10 bases. Unmatched junction bases numbered 5, after V lost 5 bases and J lost 4 bases. The CDR3 contains 15 residues. Germline assignment: CDR1 SNHLY and CDR2 FYNNEI.

In its sample, this clonotype was seen many times. The chain carries TRBV2 and TRBJ2-5, with 7 bases aligning to TRBD2. The CDR3 totals 12 residues. The J segment lost 1 base and the V segment lost 9 bases, leaving 2 bases of the junction unmatched. The germline V gene encodes CDR1 SNHLY and CDR2 FYNNEI. This CDR3 is CASGGGQETQYF. CDR3 DNA sequence: TGTGCCAGTGGGGGGGGCCAAGAGACCCAGTACTTC.

This clonotype has only a few counts. The rearrangement uses TRBV14 and TRBJ2-5; D call uncertain. Germline CDR1 and CDR2: SGHDN and FVKESK. CDR3 length: 13 residues. Between the trimmed V and J ends, which lost 0 bases and 8 bases, there was a span of 10 bases. The DNA of the CDR3 is TGTGCCAGCAGCCAAGATTTCGAAACTACCCAGTACTTC. Translating it yields CASSQDFETTQYF.

This clonotype was seen many times. CDR3 coding DNA: TGTGCCACCGACAGCTCCTATAATTCACCCCTCCACTTT. Translating it yields CATDSSYNSPLHF. This sequence joins TRBV28 and TRBJ1-6; D is perhaps TRBD1 (5 bases). Trimming stripped 10 bases from V and 0 bases from J, with 7 bases between. The CDR3 covers 13 residues. Looked up from germline, CDR1 is MDHEN and CDR2 is SYDVKM. The variable domain in full, completed from reference TRBV28 and TRBJ1-6, reads DVKVTQSSRYLVKRTGEKVFLECVQDMDHENMFWYRQDPGLGLRLIYFSYDVKMKEKGDIPEGYSVSREKKERFSLILESASTNQTSMYLCATDSSYNSPLHFGNGTRLTVT.

This clonotype was seen ten or more times. The rearrangement joins TRBV18 to TRBJ2-7, with D uncertain. Per germline, CDR1 KGHSH and CDR2 LQKENI. The CDR3 covers 15 residues. V lost 1 base and J lost 2, with 12 bases in between. The CDR3 sequence is CASSPRVDAAYEQYF. In DNA form, the CDR3 reads TGTGCCAGCTCACCACGGGTCGACGCGGCCTACGAGCAGTACTTC.

In this sample, this clonotype turned up many times. The chain recombines TRBV7-3 with TRBJ2-1; 9 positions agree with TRBD2. The CDR3 is 15 amino acids. Germline CDR1 reads SGHTA; CDR2 reads FQGTGA. V shed 3 bases, J shed 8 bases, and the junction held 8 bases outside the gene matches. CDR3 DNA sequence: TGTGCCAGCAGCTTTGAAGCGGGAGGAACCGATGAGCAGTTCTTC. Translated, it gives CASSFEAGGTDEQFF.

This clonotype was counted between two and nine times. V is TRBV2 and J is TRBJ1-2; weak D call: TRBD1 (6 bases). CDR3 length: 12 residues. Trimming shortened V by 7 bases and J by 12 bases, and 18 bases separated the two germline ends. Germline CDR1 SNHLY, CDR2 FYNNEI. The CDR3 nucleotides are TGTGCCAGCAACCTCGGGGGGCCCGGCGACACCTTC. Its translation: CASNLGGPGDTF.

There are a few counts of this clonotype. V usage is TRBV20-1 and J usage is TRBJ2-2, with 8 bases aligning to TRBD2. Germline loops: CDR1 DFQATT, CDR2 SNEGSKA (reference sequence). Trimming at V came to 0 bases and at J to 1 base, leaving 7 bases not matched to a gene. There are 17 residues in the CDR3. This CDR3 reads CSARDVLAGVNTGELFF. CDR3 bases: TGCAGTGCTAGAGATGTTCTAGCGGGCGTGAACACCGGGGAGCTGTTTTTT.

The V call is TRBV6-1, the J call TRBJ2-6; D might be TRBD2 (6 bases). V gave up 7 bases and J gave up 3 bases, with 13 bases separating them. CDR3 length: 15 residues. In germline, CDR1 is MNHNS, CDR2 SASEGT. The CDR3 sequence is CASTYSGVGANVLTF. The CDR3, as DNA: TGTGCCAGCACCTATTCGGGGGTTGGGGCCAACGTCCTGACTTTC.